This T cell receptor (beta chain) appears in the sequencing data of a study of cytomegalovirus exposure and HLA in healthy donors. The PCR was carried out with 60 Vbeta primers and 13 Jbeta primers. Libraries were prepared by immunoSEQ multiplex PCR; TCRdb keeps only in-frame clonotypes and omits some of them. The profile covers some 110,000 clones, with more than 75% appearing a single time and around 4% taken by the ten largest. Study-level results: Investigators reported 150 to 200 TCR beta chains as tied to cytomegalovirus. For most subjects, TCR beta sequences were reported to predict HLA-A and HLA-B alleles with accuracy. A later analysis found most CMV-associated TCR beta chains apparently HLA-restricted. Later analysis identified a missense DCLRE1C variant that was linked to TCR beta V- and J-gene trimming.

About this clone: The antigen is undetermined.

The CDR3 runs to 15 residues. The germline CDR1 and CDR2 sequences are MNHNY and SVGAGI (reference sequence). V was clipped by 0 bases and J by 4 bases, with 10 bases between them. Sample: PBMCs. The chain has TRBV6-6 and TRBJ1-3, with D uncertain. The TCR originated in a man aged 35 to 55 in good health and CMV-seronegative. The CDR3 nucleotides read TGTGCCAGCAGTTACTCGAACAGAGACGGAAACACCATATATTTT. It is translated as CASSYSNRDGNTIYF.